This record concerns one TCR beta chain sequence. Its specificity is not known. These data are taken from a study of cytomegalovirus exposure and HLA in healthy donors. Study-level background: Of all 400 or so donors who were genotyped, roughly 81% belonged to the Caucasian-associated ancestry cluster.

General observations from the study: Sequencing likely produced, as an artifact, a cluster of highly shared sequence variants. Most subjects' HLA-A and HLA-B alleles were reportedly predicted from TCR beta sequences.

The length of the CDR3 is 14 residues. After removal of 3 bases from V and 6 bases from J, the junction contained 4 bases not matched to a gene. From germline, CDR1 is SGHAT and CDR2 FQNNGV. PCR was performed using 60 Vbeta and 13 Jbeta primers. Sequencing was performed with immunoSEQ multiplex PCR; in TCRdb, only in-frame clones are kept and a portion is missing. The sample holds around 160,000 clones, almost 80% seen once. The V and J genes are TRBV11-2 and TRBJ2-1, with TRBD2 matching over 8 bases. This clonotype originated in a man in his forties or fifties in good health and CMV-seropositive. Specimen: PBMCs. The CDR3 spells CASSFGTRSNEQFF. In DNA, the CDR3 is TGTGCCAGCAGCTTTGGGACTAGAAGCAATGAGCAGTTCTTC.